This T cell receptor beta chain is drawn from a study of PD-1 blockade in classical Hodgkin lymphoma. The study, taken as a whole, reports: Still unresolved is the cause of the repertoire differences, which may be disease activity or prior therapy. A reduction in baseline TCR diversity was reportedly seen in newly diagnosed patients relative to healthy donors.

Sequenced by immunoSEQ multiplex PCR; TCRdb stores in-frame clones only, minus some. The sample contains 47,000 or so clones, about three quarters of which appear only once. Brentuximab vedotin exposure varied, and every patient relapsed after autologous stem cell transplantation. This clone appeared a few times. Its antigen is currently unknown. The CDR3 spans 13 residues. Germline CDR1 SGHTA, CDR2 FQGTGA. Between the trimmed V and J ends, which lost 3 bases and 2 bases, there was a span of 6 bases. V is TRBV7-3 and J is TRBJ2-3; D unclear. The sample was peripheral blood mononuclear cells (PBMCs), taken at baseline. This receptor was obtained from a human donor with classical Hodgkin lymphoma. The CDR3 spells CASSLSITDTQYF. The CDR3 nucleotides read TGTGCCAGCAGCTTGTCAATCACAGATACGCAGTATTTT.